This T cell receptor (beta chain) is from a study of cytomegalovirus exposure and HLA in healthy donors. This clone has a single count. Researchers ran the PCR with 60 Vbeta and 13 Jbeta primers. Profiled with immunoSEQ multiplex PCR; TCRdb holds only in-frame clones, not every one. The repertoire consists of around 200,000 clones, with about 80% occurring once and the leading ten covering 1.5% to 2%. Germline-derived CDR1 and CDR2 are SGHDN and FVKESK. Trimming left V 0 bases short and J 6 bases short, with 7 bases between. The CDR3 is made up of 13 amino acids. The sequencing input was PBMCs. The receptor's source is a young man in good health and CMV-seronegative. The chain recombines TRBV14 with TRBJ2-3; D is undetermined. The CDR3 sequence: CASSQDLGDTQYF. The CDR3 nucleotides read TGTGCCAGCAGCCAAGATCTCGGGGATACGCAGTATTTT.